Below, one T cell receptor beta chain is given with its context. This clone's antigen is unknown. Base quality data are lacking; no much larger clone is found one base away. In total, 630 or so healthy bone marrow donors made up the cohort. All cohort members were sampled while nominally healthy, although unrecorded immune exposures were likely present. The donor was CMV seronegative and was included in the group of a few hundred seronegative cohort members. Every donor gave a peripheral blood sample, and the peripheral blood mononuclear cells from that sample were used for TCR beta sequencing. The Qiagen DNeasy Blood Extraction Kit was used to extract genomic DNA from the blood cell samples. The CDR3 covers 14 residues, taking in both the cysteine and the phenylalanine. Only the CDR3 DNA stays, 42 bases, in frame from base 1. From a lookup of the germline V gene, CDR1 and CDR2 are SNHLY and FYNNEI. The junction shows trimming of 6 bases on V and 6 bases on J, plus 15 bases between the germline ends.

This sample was included in a study of cytomegalovirus exposure and HLA in healthy donors (TCRdb year 2017). For the study in its entirety: An earlier analysis of 587 of the donors reported 250 to 300 Gb of sequence data and 117 million unique TCR beta sequences from roughly 200 million T cells. An early release covering more than 500 HLA-typed donors comprised about 310 gigabases of sequencing data and roughly 85 million unique TCR sequences. Among the approximately 430 genotyped donors, around 81% belonged to the genetic ancestry cluster associated with self-reported Caucasian donors. The aim of the study was to test whether cataloging public T cell receptors could identify signatures of past pathogen exposure. The study profiled the T cell repertoires of hundreds of subjects by immunosequencing and related them to cytomegalovirus serostatus. In addition to the first cohort of several hundred subjects, a separate validation cohort of 120 different subjects was used. To predict cytomegalovirus infection status, the study brought together high-throughput TCR immunosequencing, statistical association of individual TCRs with disease status, and machine learning. A later analysis re-examined previously published TCR beta repertoires from over 500 donors and added high-resolution HLA genotyping to investigate patterns of TCR occurrence. In the later analysis, no new phenotypic data were used to find candidate immune exposures; instead, reliance was placed on TCR beta sequences and their occurrence across donors. An earlier analysis of some 500 of the donors applied high-throughput TCR beta sequencing to assess whether each TCR beta V gene segment acted as functional or pseudogenic. Alongside the repertoire data, information on donor age, sex, ethnicity and CMV serostatus was compiled. In a later genetic analysis, genome-wide SNP genotypes for about three fifths of the 666 donors were used, and that subset was treated as a discovery cohort. All discovery cohort repertoires had been generated on a single sequencing platform. Class I and class II HLA loci were covered by the typing at four-digit resolution. Typing coverage differed by locus: A, B, C, DRB1 and DQB1 were typed in roughly 629-630 donors, DQA1 in about 510, DPA1 in 600 to 610, and DPB1 in 450 to 480. A few DR-DQ haplotypes were handled as single units for association and clustering because linkage in the cohort was strong. On average, roughly 250,000 unique TCR beta nucleotide sequences were sequenced per donor among 350 to 400 genotyped donors of the cohort, with around 19% of those sequences being non-productive. Here is what the overall study found, with its caveats: In vitro tests confirmed that a few of the cytomegalovirus-associated TCR beta chains recognize cytomegalovirus antigens. A further reported finding was that TCR beta sequences accurately predicted the HLA-A and HLA-B alleles for most subjects in the first cohort. The cohort was sequenced for TCR beta chains only, and without alpha or paired-chain data the features that could be detected were limited. According to a later genetic analysis, donors in an Asian-associated ancestry cluster had fewer N-insertions in productive TCRs than the roughly 700-donor mean. A later genetic analysis associated a missense DCLRE1C variant with V-gene and J-gene trimming of TCR beta chains, and an independent cohort replicated the association. A cluster of highly shared sequence variants was judged likely to be a technical artifact of the sequencing pipeline. According to a later analysis, most CMV-associated TCR beta chains appeared to be HLA-restricted, and the HLA associations seemed to be driven largely by CMV exposure. Some 16 rarely observed V segments, including chromosome 9 orphons, were excluded from the earlier analysis of about 500 of the donors because counts were too low. Presence/absence analyses assumed roughly uniform sequencing depth across donors, an assumption that may not hold. Correlated functional status among segregating V segments might be attributable to linkage disequilibrium, but an unknown experimental factor could not be ruled out. In a later analysis, HLA-associated TCR beta chains were found to be more clonally expanded and to have lower generation probabilities than equally common non-associated chains. The classifier was reported to diagnose cytomegalovirus status with high specificity and sensitivity in both the original and validation cohorts. Some IMGT-functional V segments, including TRBV6-2 and TRBV6-3, could not be distinguished by the 87-base-pair reads and were therefore excluded. In a later analysis, several top co-occurrence clusters were reported to appear linked to parvovirus B19, influenza, CMV and Epstein-Barr virus. Strong co-occurrence of HLA alleles, especially DR and DQ, made assigning TCR associations to individual alleles difficult. At a false discovery rate of 0.05, a later analysis linked approximately 18,000 TCR beta sequences to specific HLA alleles. Because some donors lacked HLA typing at each locus, the association tests relied only on the typed subset. According to a later analysis, TCR association rates differed among HLA loci, with DRB1 alleles showing the most associated TCRs and HLA-C alleles showing the fewest. According to the authors, the approach could potentially be generalized to other disease states and immunological phenotypes. An earlier analysis of some 560 of the donors showed that most TCR beta V segments appeared in productive rearrangements either about 87% or about 30% of the time, which broadly matched IMGT annotations. Most TCR sequences were seen in very few donors, while some public TCRs were found in many individuals. For the cohort, immune exposure information was limited to CMV serostatus. The study gave a list of 150 to 200 TCR beta chains associated with cytomegalovirus.

Preparation of the library involved the immunoSEQ multiplex PCR assay. A mixture of 60 forward primers for TCR Vbeta segments and 13 reverse primers for TCR Jbeta segments was used in the multiplex PCR. The CDR3 region of rearranged TCR beta genes was amplified from genomic DNA with a multiplex PCR assay. On the Illumina HiSeq System, the amplified TCR beta libraries were sequenced as 87-base-pair reads. The study's own analysis went as follows. A later analysis counted approximately 74 million unique TCR beta chains across the 670 or so repertoires, and about 10 million of these chains were shared by at least two donors. Raw reads were error-corrected and collapsed into unique sequences with a nearest-neighbor algorithm that merged closely related sequences to remove PCR and sequencing errors. To assign V, D and J gene segments, CDR3 sequences were aligned to IMGT reference sequences. For a sequence to be retained, a match of at least six nucleotides was required to both a V gene segment and a J gene segment. A rearrangement was called productive if the CDR3 had no stop codons and remained in frame with V and J, and every other rearrangement was called non-productive. CDR3 was defined according to IMGT convention as the region running from the second conserved V-encoded cysteine to the conserved J-encoded phenylalanine. Sequences without an unambiguous match to a single V gene segment were excluded from the earlier analysis of a few hundred of the donors. In an earlier analysis of around 590 of the donors, a V segment was called functional when productive rearrangements were above 56.7%, and segregating when the standard deviation between donors exceeded 5%. A statistical classification framework was built to diagnose cytomegalovirus status from the catalog of TCR beta chain sequences. V and J gene assignment, in a later analysis, came from comparing TCR nucleotide sequences with IMGT/GENE-DB human TR gene sequences. In a later analysis, CDR3 sequences and most-parsimonious VDJ recombination scenarios were assigned using the TCRdist pipeline. In a later analysis, each TCR beta chain was defined by its CDR3 amino acid sequence together with its V-gene family, and reads lacking a unique V-gene family were excluded. A later analysis removed several hundred highly shared, low-generation-probability nucleotide sequences to deal with suspected cross-contamination and a sequencing artifact. In a later analysis, a clonal expansion index was calculated for each public chain from normalized within-repertoire ranks of inferred template counts. In a later analysis, generation probabilities were computed with a VDJ recombination model fitted to out-of-frame rearrangements, and the resulting probabilities were checked against IGoR. In a later analysis, hypergeometric tests were used to score TCR-TCR, TCR-HLA and TCR-CMV co-occurrence, with a repertoire-size bias correction applied to TCR pairs. To estimate false discovery rates, a later analysis permuted the HLA or CMV assignments 20 times. A later analysis grouped co-occurring TCRs with DBSCAN, adding TCRdist sequence similarity when clustering within HLA-allele-positive subsets. Repertoires with fewer than 30,000 or more than 120,000 public chains were left out of co-occurrence clustering, as were five repertoires with anomalous nucleotide sharing. This immuneACCESS table, as held by TCRdb, lists in-frame sequences with V and J called but not all clones. Of the missing ones, under half trace to an unresolved V gene in checked studies; the others have no known cause. That table gives V, J and clone size, and the DNA gave D and trimming. The table for this sample lists some 140,000 clones; around 75% of them were counted only once. Of the sample, 3.1% falls within the top ten clones.

Sequencing was done on a sample of PBMCs. The sequence links TRBV2 to TRBJ1-5; TRBD1 is possibly the D segment (5 matching bases). This TCR was sampled from a female donor in good health and CMV-seronegative. The CDR3 sequence is CASRVGRGSQPQHF. The nucleotide sequence reads as follows: TGTGCCAGCAGGGTTGGTAGGGGTTCTCAGCCCCAGCATTTT.